This T cell receptor beta chain was identified in a study of a mutant IDH1 vaccine in newly diagnosed glioma. About the research overall: Patients arrived already treated with radiotherapy, temozolomide, or both, most having had both.

A word on this clone: Its cognate antigen is unknown.

Described time point: week 47, end of study. Mutant IDH1 20-mer peptide, at 300 ug, made up each vaccine dose, with topical imiquimod. The repertoire was sequenced with immunoSEQ multiplex PCR; TCRdb's copy has only in-frame clones and lacks some. Of more than 50,000 clones listed, approximately 64% were seen once; the top ten hold about 4.8%. This TCR came from a man in his forties with glioma. Some clones in this sample may be carry-over from other donors' samples. Sequenced here: peripheral blood mononuclear cells (PBMCs), sampled from a glioma patient whose treatment included an IDH1 peptide vaccine.

The CDR3 reads CASSPRAGGTDEQYF. In DNA, the CDR3 is TGCGCCAGCAGCCCGAGGGCAGGGGGCACCGACGAGCAGTACTTC. The rearrangement uses TRBV5-1 and TRBJ2-7, with 8 bases aligning to TRBD1. The CDR3 loop spans 15 amino acids. CDR1 and CDR2 (germline): SGHRS, YFSETQ. V was clipped by 4 bases and J by 5 bases; unmatched bases: 11.